Listed here are 5 T cell receptor beta chains from one sample, sequenced in a study of siplizumab effects on memory and regulatory T cells. Here immunoSEQ multiplex PCR was the method, and the copy in TCRdb shows in-frame clones only, minus some. The table lists over 11,000 clones, about 46% of them singletons. Coculturing at 37°C lasted 6 days for the mixed lymphocyte reaction cells. No antigen has been assigned to these receptors. Sequenced: CFSE-low (dividing) CD4+ T cells sorted from an allogeneic mixed lymphocyte reaction. The receptors here all came from a human donor in good health; the cells came from an allogeneic mixed lymphocyte reaction.

The V gene is TRBV30, the J gene TRBJ1-5; 7 positions agree with TRBD1. The junction had 7 bases not matched to a gene; V was cut back by 1 base and J by 4 bases. The CDR3 is made up of 15 amino acids. The germline CDR1 and CDR2 sequences are GTSNPN and SVGIG (reference sequence). The CDR3 sequence: CAWSAPGTVNQPQHF. The DNA of the CDR3 is TGTGCCTGGAGTGCCCCCGGGACAGTTAATCAGCCCCAGCATTTT.

By sample share, this clone is medium-sized (0.01 to 0.1%). The chain links TRBV6-6 to TRBJ1-2; 7 nucleotides match TRBD1. Looked up from germline, CDR1 is MNHNY and CDR2 is SVGAGI (reference sequence). Losses at the gene ends were 5 bases for V and 8 bases for J; bases not matched to a gene: 8. The CDR3 sequence is 13 residues long. CDR3 DNA sequence: TGTGCCAGCAGTCCACAGGGGATCGGCGGCTACACCTTC. Translated, it gives CASSPQGIGGYTF.

This chain uses TRBV30 with TRBJ1-6; D unresolved. From germline, CDR1 is GTSNPN and CDR2 SVGIG (reference sequence). V gave up 2 bases and J gave up 7 bases, with 15 bases separating them. CDR3 size: 15 residues. CDR3 residues: CAWSLAGVGNSPLHF. The CDR3 DNA reads TGTGCCTGGAGTCTAGCCGGGGTTGGGAATTCACCCCTCCACTTT.

V gene TRBV5-4 combines with J gene TRBJ2-3; possible D gene TRBD2, 5 bases. The V end was cut by 3 bases, the J end by 4 bases, with 12 bases between. The CDR3 length is 14 residues. Germline V gives CDR1 SGHNT, CDR2 YYREEE (reference sequence). Here the CDR3 DNA reads TGTGCCAGCAGCTCTGGACGGGAACCAGATACGCAGTATTTT. Protein: CASSSGREPDTQYF.

The chain employs TRBV9 and TRBJ2-1; 10 bases match TRBD1. Germline CDR1 and CDR2: SGDLS and YYNGEE. The V and J ends lost 3 bases and 6 bases, in that order; junction bases with no gene match: 3. The CDR3 covers 14 residues. The CDR3 DNA is TGTGCCAGCAGCGGGGGACAGGGGTTCAATGAGCAGTTCTTC. It encodes CASSGGQGFNEQFF.